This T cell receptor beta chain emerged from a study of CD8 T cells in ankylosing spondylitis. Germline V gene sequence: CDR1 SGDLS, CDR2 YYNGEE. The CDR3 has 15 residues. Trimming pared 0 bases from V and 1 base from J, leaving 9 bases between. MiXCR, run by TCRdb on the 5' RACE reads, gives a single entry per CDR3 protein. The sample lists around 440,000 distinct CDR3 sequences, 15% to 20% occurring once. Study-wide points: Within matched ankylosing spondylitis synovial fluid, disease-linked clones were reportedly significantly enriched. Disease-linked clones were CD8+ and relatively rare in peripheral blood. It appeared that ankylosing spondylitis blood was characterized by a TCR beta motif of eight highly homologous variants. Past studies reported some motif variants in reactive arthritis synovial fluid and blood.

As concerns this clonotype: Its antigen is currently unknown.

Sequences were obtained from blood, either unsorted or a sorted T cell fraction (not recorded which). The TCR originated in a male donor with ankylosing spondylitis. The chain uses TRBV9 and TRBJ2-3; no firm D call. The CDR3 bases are TGTGCCAGCAGCGTAGGGGGTTCTCGCACAGATACGCAGTATTTT. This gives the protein CASSVGGSRTDTQYF.